The present TCR beta chain was sequenced within a study of blood T cell repertoires in COVID-19. The assay was immunoSEQ multiplex PCR, and TCRdb's table has in-frame clones only and misses some. The sample lists about 480,000 clones; roughly 90% were seen once. This clone was counted between two and nine times. All enrollees were about 18 to 100 years old and from about 24 US areas. The CDR3 contains 15 residues. Per germline, CDR1 MGHRA and CDR2 YSYEKL. Trimming cost V 3 bases and J 5 bases; bases outside gene matches: 3. The receptor was isolated from a woman in her 40s who had recovered from COVID-19. Sequencing was performed on PBMCs or T cells enriched from blood (not recorded which). The rearrangement uses TRBV4-1 and TRBJ1-5; 11 bases map to TRBD1. The CDR3 DNA reads as TGCGCCAGCAGCCACAGGACAGGGGGCGATCAGCCCCAGCATTTT. This gives the protein CASSHRTGGDQPQHF.